The 4 T cell receptor beta chains below were found in one sample sequenced in a study of T cell repertoires in cytomegalovirus infection. Via MiXCR, TCRdb re-called the reads, giving one row per CDR3 protein. Altogether fewer than 300,000 distinct CDR3 sequences are present, roughly 25% being singletons, with the ten largest covering about 15%. The sample was PBMCs. The receptors here all came from a human donor in good health (CMV status not recorded). Some clones in this sample may be carry-over from other donors' samples.

This clonotype appeared a few times. Here the CDR3 reads CASERTSALGEQYF. For the CDR3, the DNA is TGTGCCAGCGAGCGGACTAGCGCTTTGGGCGAGCAGTACTTC. The chain is built from TRBV6-5 and TRBJ2-7, with TRBD2 identical over 9 bases. V trimming: 8 bases; J trimming: 6 bases; junction bases outside the gene matches: 11. Germline values: CDR1 MNHEY, CDR2 SVGAGI. This CDR3 has 14 residues.

The rearrangement joins TRBV7-4 to TRBJ2-5; D perhaps matches TRBD1 (6 bases). This CDR3 spans 14 amino acids. Deletions cut 4 bases from V and 2 bases from J, with 11 bases between. In germline, CDR1 is SGHVT, CDR2 SQSDAQ. CDR3 sequence: CASSSSRGQETQYF. DNA for the CDR3: TGTGCCAGCAGCTCCTCCAGGGGACAAGAGACCCAGTACTTC.

A few counts support this clonotype. This chain uses TRBV15 with TRBJ1-4; D is uncertain. Germline CDR1 and CDR2: LNHNV and YYDKDF (reference sequence). Deletions cut 0 bases from V and 8 bases from J, with 16 bases between. The CDR3 runs 16 residues. The CDR3 DNA sequence: TGTGCCACCAGCAGAGATGGTGGACGGGAGAGGGAAAAACTGTTTTTT. Protein product: CATSRDGGREREKLFF.

This clonotype occurred many times. The chain carries TRBV7-2 and TRBJ1-2; 9 bases match TRBD1. Germline V gene data show CDR1 as SGHTA and CDR2 as FQGNSA. After removal of 4 bases from V and 5 bases from J, the junction contained 5 bases not matched to a gene. This CDR3 is 14 amino acids long. The CDR3 region is CASSSDRGWYGYTF. CDR3 DNA: TGTGCCAGCAGCTCGGACAGGGGATGGTATGGCTACACCTTC.